These 8 T cell receptor beta chains came from one sample sequenced in a study of cytomegalovirus exposure and HLA in healthy donors. Primers included in the PCR were 60 Vbeta and 13 Jbeta primers. TCRdb keeps only in-frame clones here, not all; method: immunoSEQ multiplex PCR. The sample yields around 160,000 clones, around three quarters seen once. Sequencing was carried out using PBMCs. Source of these receptors: a man aged 35 to 55 in good health and CMV-seropositive.

The chain carries TRBV7-2 and TRBJ1-1; maybe TRBD1 (5 bases). This CDR3 is 12 amino acids long. Looked up from germline, CDR1 is SGHTA and CDR2 is FQGNSA. The V gene lost 1 base and the J gene lost 7 bases, with 7 bases spanning the gap. In nucleotides, the CDR3 is TGTGCCAGCAGCTTAGGGGGGGGTGAAGCTTTCTTT. Translated: CASSLGGGEAFF.

This clone was counted a few times. V gene TRBV19 combines with J gene TRBJ2-1, with D tentatively TRBD1 (6 bases). Germline V lookup: CDR1 LNHDA, CDR2 SQIVND (reference sequence). This CDR3 is built from 17 residues. The V end was cut by 5 bases, the J end by 5 bases, with 22 bases between. The DNA for the CDR3 is TGTGCCAGTAGTGACCCGGGACACCCCATCCAAAACAATGAGCAGTTCTTC. Translation gives CASSDPGHPIQNNEQFF.

This clone has just a few counts. The chain has TRBV28 and TRBJ1-6; no reliable D call. CDR1 is MDHEN and CDR2 is SYDVKM in the germline V gene. The V and J ends lost 4 bases and 7 bases respectively, with 23 bases between them. The CDR3 contains 18 residues. The CDR3 DNA follows: TGTGCCAGCAGTTCGCCCAGACCGGGTTTGTCGAGCAATTCACCCCTCCACTTT. Translated: CASSSPRPGLSSNSPLHF.

This clone was observed once. V gene TRBV5-1 combines with J gene TRBJ2-5, with D perhaps TRBD1 (5 bases). The CDR3 is 13 amino acids. Per germline, CDR1 SGHRS and CDR2 YFSETQ. The V end was cut by 0 bases, the J end by 5 bases, with 8 bases between. The CDR3 sequence: CASSLEGAETQYF. DNA of the CDR3: TGCGCCAGCAGCTTGGAAGGGGCGGAGACCCAGTACTTC.

This chain links TRBV29-1 with TRBJ1-4; D is possibly TRBD1 (5 bases). V dropped 7 bases and J dropped 0 bases, with 30 bases sitting between them. Germline V gives CDR1 SQVTM, CDR2 ANQGSEA. This CDR3 region has 20 residues. For the CDR3, the DNA is TGCAGCGCGAAAGTGCACACCGGGACGGAGGGGAAGGCAACTAATGAAAAACTGTTTTTT. Translated, it gives CSAKVHTGTEGKATNEKLFF.

The CDR3 is CASSSPLAGSSYNEQFF. In DNA, the CDR3 is TGTGCCAGCAGCTCTCCCTTGGCGGGGAGCTCCTACAATGAGCAGTTCTTC. The J gene is TRBJ2-1, the V gene TRBV7-9; D may be TRBD2 (6 bases). The CDR3 consists of 17 residues. Germline CDR1 reads SEHNR; CDR2 reads FQNEAQ (reference sequence). Trimming cost V 4 bases and J 0 bases, with 16 bases left between them.

The chain links TRBV11-2 to TRBJ1-2; unclear D gene. The germline V and J ends were trimmed by 0 bases and 8 bases, with 10 bases remaining between them. The germline CDR1 and CDR2 sequences are SGHAT and FQNNGV. The CDR3 loop spans 13 amino acids. The CDR3 reads CASSLEQYRGYTF. Here the CDR3 DNA reads TGTGCCAGCAGCTTAGAACAGTACCGCGGCTACACCTTC.

This chain joins TRBV7-2 and TRBJ1-1; a possible D gene is TRBD1 (5 bases). Per germline, CDR1 SGHTA and CDR2 FQGNSA. This CDR3 comprises 15 residues. Trimming stripped 2 bases from V and 1 base from J, with 11 bases between. The CDR3 spells CASSLQGGKNTEAFF. The DNA for the CDR3 is TGTGCCAGCAGCTTACAGGGTGGTAAGAACACTGAAGCTTTCTTT. The variable domain in full, with the rest retrieved from reference TRBV7-2 and TRBJ1-1, is GAGVSQSPSNKVTEKGKDVELRCDPISGHTALYWYRQSLGQGLEFLIYFQGNSAPDKSGLPSDRFSAERTGGSVSTLTIQRTQQEDSAVYLCASSLQGGKNTEAFFGQGTRLTVV.